This T cell receptor (beta chain) emerged from a study of T cell changes during pregnancy in multiple sclerosis. Measured with immunoSEQ multiplex PCR; TCRdb has only the in-frame clones, and not every one. Of tens of thousands of clones listed, about 93% are singletons. Note on this clone: One end of the junction varies from germline; a read error may be responsible.

The receptor's source is a female donor with multiple sclerosis, enrolled in a pregnancy study. Sequences were derived from CD8+ T cells from peripheral blood mononuclear cells, sampled before pregnancy.

CDR3 protein: CRWISGRAGELFF. The CDR3 coding sequence is TGCCGTTGGATTAGCGGGAGGGCCGGGGAGCTGTTTTTT. V is TRBV5-6 and J is TRBJ2-2; TRBD2 aligns across 11 bases. In germline, CDR1 is SGHDT, CDR2 YYEEEE. This CDR3 spans 13 amino acids.